This entry concerns a single TCR beta chain. The data are from a study of blood T cell repertoires in COVID-19. At the level of the study: Samples came from the United States, Italy and Spain, spanning acute and convalescent COVID-19.

As processed by the authors: Amplification with reference gene primers provided the estimates of nucleated cell counts. This table comes from immunoSEQ multiplex PCR, and its TCRdb copy is limited to in-frame clones, with some not included. The D gene and trimming were derived from the DNA, and the V and J assignments and clone size from that table. The sample has just under 65,000 clones; over 65% are singletons. CDR1 SEHNR and CDR2 FQNEAQ come from the germline V gene (reference sequence). V shed 2 bases, J shed 6 bases, and the junction held 0 bases outside the gene matches. This CDR3 is 12 amino acids long.

This TCR was recovered from a man in his sixties with COVID-19, enrolled during active disease. The rearrangement joins TRBV7-9 to TRBJ1-2; 7 bases fit TRBD1. The specimen sequenced was peripheral blood. The chain's CDR3 is CASSLTGDGYTF. The DNA for the CDR3 is TGTGCCAGCAGCTTAACAGGGGATGGCTACACCTTC.